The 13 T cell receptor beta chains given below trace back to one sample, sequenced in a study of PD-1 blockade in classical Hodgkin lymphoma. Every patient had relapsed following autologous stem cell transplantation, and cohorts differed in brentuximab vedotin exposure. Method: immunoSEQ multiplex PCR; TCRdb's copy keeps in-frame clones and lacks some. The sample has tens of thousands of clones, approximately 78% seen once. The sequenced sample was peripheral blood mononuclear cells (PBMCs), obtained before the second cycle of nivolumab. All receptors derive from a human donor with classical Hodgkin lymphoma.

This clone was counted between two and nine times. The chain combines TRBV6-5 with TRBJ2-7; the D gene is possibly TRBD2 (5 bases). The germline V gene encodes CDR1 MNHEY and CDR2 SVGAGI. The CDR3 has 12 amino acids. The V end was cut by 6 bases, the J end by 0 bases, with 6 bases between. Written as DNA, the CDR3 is TGTGCCAGCAGGGGGAGCTCCTACGAGCAGTACTTC. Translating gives CASRGSSYEQYF.

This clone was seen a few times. The DNA for the CDR3 is TGTGCCAGCAGCCAGGGGAACAATTCACCCCTCCACTTT. This translates into CASSQGNNSPLHF. The rearrangement links TRBV5-4 to TRBJ1-6; D might be TRBD1 (6 bases). This CDR3 has 13 amino acids. V shed 4 bases and J shed 7 bases, with 9 bases lying between them. Germline V gene data show CDR1 as SGHNT and CDR2 as YYREEE (reference sequence).

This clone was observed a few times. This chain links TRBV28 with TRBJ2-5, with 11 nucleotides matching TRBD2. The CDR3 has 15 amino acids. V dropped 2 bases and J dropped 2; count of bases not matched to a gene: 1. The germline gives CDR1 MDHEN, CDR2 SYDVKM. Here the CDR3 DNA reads TGTGCCAGCAGTTTAGGGACTAGCGGACAAGAGACCCAGTACTTC. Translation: CASSLGTSGQETQYF.

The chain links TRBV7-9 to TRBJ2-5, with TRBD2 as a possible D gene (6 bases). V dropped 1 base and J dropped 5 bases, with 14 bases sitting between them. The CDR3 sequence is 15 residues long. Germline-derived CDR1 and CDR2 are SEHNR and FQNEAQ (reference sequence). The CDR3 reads CASSLGASVGETQYF. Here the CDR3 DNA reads TGTGCCAGCAGCTTAGGGGCTAGCGTCGGGGAGACCCAGTACTTC.

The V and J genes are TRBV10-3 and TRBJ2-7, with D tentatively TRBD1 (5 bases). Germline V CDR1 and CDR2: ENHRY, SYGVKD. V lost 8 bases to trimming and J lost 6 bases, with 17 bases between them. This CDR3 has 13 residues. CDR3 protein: CAIWGPELREQYF. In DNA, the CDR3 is TGTGCCATCTGGGGCCCAGAGCTTCGCGAGCAGTACTTC.

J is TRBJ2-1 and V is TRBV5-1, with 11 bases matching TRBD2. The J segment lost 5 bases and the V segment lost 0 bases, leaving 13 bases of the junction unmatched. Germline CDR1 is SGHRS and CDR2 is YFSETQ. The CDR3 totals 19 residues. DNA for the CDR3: TGCGCCAGCAGCTTGGGAGTAGCGGGGGGGCCCGTGGGACACAATGAGCAGTTCTTC. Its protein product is CASSLGVAGGPVGHNEQFF.

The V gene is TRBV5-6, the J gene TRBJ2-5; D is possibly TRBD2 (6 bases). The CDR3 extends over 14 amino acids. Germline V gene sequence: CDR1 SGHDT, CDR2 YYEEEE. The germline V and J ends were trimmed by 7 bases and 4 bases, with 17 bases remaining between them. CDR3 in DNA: TGTGCCAGCCTAACGGAGGGAGAAGGAGAGACCCAGTACTTC. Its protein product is CASLTEGEGETQYF.

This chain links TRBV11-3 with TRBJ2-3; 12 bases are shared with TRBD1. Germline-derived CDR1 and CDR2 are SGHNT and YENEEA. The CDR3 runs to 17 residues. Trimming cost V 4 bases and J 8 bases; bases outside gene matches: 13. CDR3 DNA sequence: TGTGCCAGCAGCTCTGAGTTGGGACAGGGGGCTTATGCTACGCAGTATTTT. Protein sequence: CASSSELGQGAYATQYF.

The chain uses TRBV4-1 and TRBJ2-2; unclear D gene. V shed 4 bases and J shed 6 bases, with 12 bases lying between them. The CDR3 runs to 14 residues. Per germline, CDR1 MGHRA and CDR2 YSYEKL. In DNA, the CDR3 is TGCGCCAGCAGCCGCGAACCAAACGCCGGGGAGCTGTTTTTT. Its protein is CASSREPNAGELFF.

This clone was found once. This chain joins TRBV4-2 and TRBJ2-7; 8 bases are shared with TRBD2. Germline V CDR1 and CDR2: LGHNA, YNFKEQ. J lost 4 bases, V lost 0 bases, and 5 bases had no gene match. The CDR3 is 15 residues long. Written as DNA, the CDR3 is TGTGCCAGCAGCCAAGATTATGCGGGGGGATACGAGCAGTACTTC. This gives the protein CASSQDYAGGYEQYF.

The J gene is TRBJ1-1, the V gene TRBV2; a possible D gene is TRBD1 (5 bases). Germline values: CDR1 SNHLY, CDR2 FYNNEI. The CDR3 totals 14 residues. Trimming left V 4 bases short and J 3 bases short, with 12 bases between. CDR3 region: CASSVGGEDTEAFF. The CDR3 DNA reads TGTGCCAGCAGTGTGGGGGGAGAGGACACTGAAGCTTTCTTT.

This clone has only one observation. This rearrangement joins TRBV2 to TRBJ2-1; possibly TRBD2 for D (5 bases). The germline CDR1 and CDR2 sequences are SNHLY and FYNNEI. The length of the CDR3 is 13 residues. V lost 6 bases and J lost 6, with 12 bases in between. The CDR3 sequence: CASREVGSNEQFF. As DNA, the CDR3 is TGTGCCAGCAGGGAGGTGGGGTCCAATGAGCAGTTCTTC.

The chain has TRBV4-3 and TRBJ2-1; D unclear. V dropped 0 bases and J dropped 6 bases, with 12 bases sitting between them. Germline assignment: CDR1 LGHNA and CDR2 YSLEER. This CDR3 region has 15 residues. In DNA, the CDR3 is TGCGCCAGCAGCCAAGATAAAGTAGTGAGCAATGAGCAGTTCTTC. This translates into CASSQDKVVSNEQFF.